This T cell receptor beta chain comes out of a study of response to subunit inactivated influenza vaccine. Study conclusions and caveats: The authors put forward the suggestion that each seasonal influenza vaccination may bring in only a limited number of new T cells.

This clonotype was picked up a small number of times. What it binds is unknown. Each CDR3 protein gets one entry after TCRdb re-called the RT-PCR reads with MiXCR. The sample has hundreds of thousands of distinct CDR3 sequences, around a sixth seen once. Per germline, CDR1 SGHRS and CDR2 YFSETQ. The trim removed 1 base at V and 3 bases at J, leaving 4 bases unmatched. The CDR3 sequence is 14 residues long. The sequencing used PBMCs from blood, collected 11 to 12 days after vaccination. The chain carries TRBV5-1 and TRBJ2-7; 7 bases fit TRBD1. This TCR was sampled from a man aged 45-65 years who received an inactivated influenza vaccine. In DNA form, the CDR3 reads TGCGCCAGCAGCTTGCCTACAGGGGACTACGAGCAGTACTTC. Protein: CASSLPTGDYEQYF.